These 27 T cell receptor beta chains originate from one sample sequenced in a study of blood T cells in healthy people across ages. Sample-barcoded 5' priming and a J-beta primer mix drove a second PCR of 7 to 11 cycles. TCRdb analysed the 5' RACE reads with MiXCR anew, one entry per CDR3 protein. The repertoire includes about 1.5 million distinct CDR3 sequences, approximately 42% of them detected once, and approximately 4% sits in the top ten. Sequences were obtained from blood. These TCRs come from a woman younger than 35 in good health.

This clonotype was seen a handful of times. The V call is TRBV6-5, the J call TRBJ2-7; weak D call: TRBD1 (6 bases). This CDR3 spans 15 amino acids. V was shortened by 5 bases and J by 5 bases, with 19 bases between the two germline ends. Germline V CDR1 and CDR2: MNHEY, SVGAGI. The CDR3 spells CASSPGPEGDNEQYF. DNA for the CDR3: TGTGCCAGCAGTCCCGGACCCGAGGGGGATAACGAGCAGTACTTC.

This clonotype was seen only a few times. The V gene is TRBV20-1, the J gene TRBJ1-6; TRBD1 might be the D (6 bases). The V and J ends lost 1 base and 10 bases respectively, with 17 bases between them. The CDR3 length is 15 residues. Germline loops: CDR1 DFQATT, CDR2 SNEGSKA (reference sequence). The CDR3 nucleotides read TGCAGTGCTAGAGGGGAACAGGGTCCGGGATCACCCCTCCACTTT. Translation: CSARGEQGPGSPLHF.

CDR3 protein: CASSPEGVSSTDTQYF. CDR3 DNA sequence: TGTGCCAGCAGCCCTGAGGGGGTCTCTAGCACAGATACGCAGTATTTT. The rearrangement uses TRBV6-5 and TRBJ2-3; possible D gene TRBD1, 6 bases. The germline V gene has CDR1 MNHEY and CDR2 SVGAGI. The length of the CDR3 is 16 residues. V shed 6 bases and J shed 0 bases, with 16 bases lying between them.

The table lists this clonotype with a few counts. The chain has TRBV20-1 and TRBJ2-3, with no clear D. Trimming took off 3 bases at V and 3 bases at J, with 10 bases between the two ends. Germline values: CDR1 DFQATT, CDR2 SNEGSKA (reference sequence). CDR3 length: 13 residues. The DNA for the CDR3 is TGCAGTGCTAGTCCCGTCCCGACAGATACGCAGTATTTT. Translating it yields CSASPVPTDTQYF.

In this sample, this clonotype turned up a few times. This chain connects TRBV20-1 to TRBJ2-1; 11 nucleotides agree with TRBD2. Germline loops: CDR1 DFQATT, CDR2 SNEGSKA (reference sequence). J gave up 9 bases and V 5 bases, and 15 bases lay outside the gene matches. The CDR3 covers 16 residues. The CDR3 loop reads CSAALSGLAVGREQFF. For the CDR3, the DNA is TGCAGTGCTGCTTTATCGGGACTAGCGGTTGGTCGTGAGCAGTTCTTC.

The chain joins TRBV20-1 to TRBJ2-3; TRBD2 agrees at 11 bases. Trimming at V came to 2 bases and at J to 6 bases, leaving 4 bases not matched to a gene. There are 14 residues in the CDR3. Germline CDR1 and CDR2: DFQATT and SNEGSKA (reference sequence). This chain's CDR3 is CSARTSGRWDTQYF. The CDR3 DNA is TGCAGTGCTAGAACTAGCGGGAGATGGGATACGCAGTATTTT.

This rearrangement joins TRBV6-2 or TRBV6-3 to TRBJ1-5, with 8 bases fitting TRBD1. The V and J ends lost 5 bases and 5 bases, in that order; junction bases with no gene match: 8. This CDR3 has 15 residues. Germline assignment: CDR1 MNHEY and CDR2 SVGEGT. The CDR3 DNA follows: TGTGCCAGCAGTCGGACAGGGAGGATGGATCAGCCCCAGCATTTT. The encoded protein is CASSRTGRMDQPQHF.

The rearrangement joins TRBV6-4 to TRBJ2-6; the match to TRBD2 covers 8 bases. J lost 1 base, V lost 6 bases, and 5 bases had no gene match. CDR1 is MRHNA, CDR2 SNTAGT, per germline. The CDR3 loop spans 16 amino acids. CDR3 amino acids: CASSPSGGSGANVLTF. The CDR3 coding sequence is TGTGCCAGCAGCCCCAGCGGGGGTTCTGGGGCCAACGTCCTGACTTTC.

This clonotype has just a few counts. The rearrangement joins TRBV27 to TRBJ2-4; 9 bases fit TRBD1. CDR1 is MNHEY and CDR2 is SMNVEV in the germline V gene (reference sequence). With 7 bases clipped from V and 13 bases from J, the junction kept 11 bases outside the gene matches. This CDR3 has 13 amino acids. This CDR3 reads CASTMTGGGEQYF. CDR3 DNA: TGTGCCAGCACAATGACAGGGGGTGGGGAGCAGTACTTC.

This CDR3 reads CASSEGTRDGEQETQYF. The DNA for the CDR3 is TGTGCCAGCAGTGAAGGCACCCGGGACGGCGAGCAAGAGACCCAGTACTTC. The rearrangement joins TRBV2 to TRBJ2-7; either TRBD1 or TRBD2 may fit D (5 bases each). Judging by the DNA end, TRBJ2-5 fits better; the J call may be wrong. Germline V gene lookup returns CDR1 SNHLY and CDR2 FYNNEI. The CDR3 contains 17 residues.

This chain joins TRBV5-4 and TRBJ2-3; 12 bases match TRBD2. V lost 4 bases, J lost 7 bases, and 7 bases stayed unmatched. The length of the CDR3 is 15 residues. The V gene's germline CDR1 is SGHNT and CDR2 YYREEE (reference sequence). The CDR3 protein is CASSTTSGGRHTQYF. CDR3 in DNA: TGTGCCAGCAGCACTACTAGCGGGGGGAGACATACGCAGTATTTT.

This clonotype has more than one count but fewer than ten. The chain recombines TRBV20-1 with TRBJ2-7, with no clear D. The CDR3 has 16 amino acids. The V and J ends lost 3 bases and 0 bases respectively, with 18 bases between them. Germline loops: CDR1 DFQATT, CDR2 SNEGSKA (reference sequence). CDR3 amino acids: CSASSPGYKNSYEQYF. The CDR3 DNA reads as TGCAGTGCTAGTTCTCCGGGCTATAAAAACTCCTACGAGCAGTACTTC.

Only a few counts were recorded for this clonotype. V gene TRBV20-1 combines with J gene TRBJ2-1; TRBD1 matches at 8 bases. CDR1 and CDR2 (germline): DFQATT, SNEGSKA (reference sequence). This CDR3 is built from 16 residues. In DNA form, the CDR3 reads TGCAGGGACCCGAAATCTTACAGGGGGAATTACAATGAGCAGTTCTTC. It yields the protein CRDPKSYRGNYNEQFF.

This sequence joins TRBV5-1 and TRBJ2-3; weak D call: TRBD2 (5 bases). The V gene lost 4 bases and the J gene lost 7 bases, with 16 bases spanning the gap. Germline V lookup: CDR1 SGHRS, CDR2 YFSETQ. CDR3 length equals 14 residues. As DNA, the CDR3 is TGCGCCAGCAGCGCCGAAGGACTCTCTCATACGCAGTATTTT. It yields the protein CASSAEGLSHTQYF.

This clonotype was seen a handful of times. This CDR3 is CASSLGGLGAYEQYF. The CDR3 DNA reads as TGTGCCAGCAGCTTAGGTGGGCTGGGGGCCTACGAGCAGTACTTC. V gene TRBV7-2 combines with J gene TRBJ2-7; the D gene could be TRBD1 or TRBD2 (5 bases each). Germline V gene lookup returns CDR1 SGHTA and CDR2 FQGNSA. V lost 1 base, J lost 2 bases, and 12 bases lay in between. The CDR3 extends over 15 amino acids. Full variable domain (rest looked up from reference TRBV7-2 and TRBJ2-7): GAGVSQSPSNKVTEKGKDVELRCDPISGHTALYWYRQSLGQGLEFLIYFQGNSAPDKSGLPSDRFSAERTGGSVSTLTIQRTQQEDSAVYLCASSLGGLGAYEQYFGPGTRLTVT.

This clonotype was seen once. Given a much more abundant clone one base away, this may be a read error. The DNA for the CDR3 is TGTGCCAGCACCAGTATGGAGAGCTCCGACGAGCAGTACTTC. Translation gives CASTSMESSDEQYF. V is TRBV7-8 and J is TRBJ2-7; no firm D call. Germline V CDR1 and CDR2: SGHVS, FQNEAQ. This CDR3 is 14 amino acids long.

This chain links TRBV24-1 with TRBJ2-3; a weak D match, TRBD1 (6 bases). Germline V gene data show CDR1 as KGHDR and CDR2 as SFDVKD. This CDR3 region has 14 residues. With 6 bases removed from V and 2 bases from J, the gap between germline ends came to 11 bases. CDR3 residues: CATSRRQDTDTQYF. The CDR3 DNA sequence: TGTGCCACCAGTAGGAGACAGGACACAGATACGCAGTATTTT.

This chain connects TRBV20-1 to TRBJ1-4; D is ambiguous. Per germline, CDR1 DFQATT and CDR2 SNEGSKA (reference sequence). V was pared by 2 bases and J by 4 bases, with 14 bases between. This CDR3 has 15 residues. In DNA form, the CDR3 reads TGCAGTGCTAGACCCCGTGGGGTCCGTAATGAAAAACTGTTTTTT. Residues: CSARPRGVRNEKLFF.

This chain links TRBV25-1 with TRBJ1-5; TRBD1 aligns across 7 bases. From germline, CDR1 is MGHDK and CDR2 SYGVNS. The CDR3 has 17 amino acids. Trimming took 6 bases from V and 2 from J; bases not matched to a gene: 13. CDR3 nucleotides: TGTGCCAGCAGCGGGACAGCGAACCCTGGGGGCAATCAGCCCCAGCATTTT. Protein product: CASSGTANPGGNQPQHF.

This clonotype has a handful of counts. V is TRBV10-3 and J is TRBJ2-7, with unresolved D. Germline-derived CDR1 and CDR2 are ENHRY and SYGVKD. The CDR3 extends over 14 amino acids. Trimming took 3 bases from V and 0 from J, leaving 9 bases between them. This chain's CDR3 is CAISDLGSSYEQYF. Written as DNA, the CDR3 is TGTGCCATCAGTGACTTAGGGTCCTCCTACGAGCAGTACTTC.

This clonotype was detected a few times. The chain combines TRBV9 with TRBJ2-7; unclear D gene. This CDR3 has 12 amino acids. V shed 3 bases and J shed 7 bases, with 11 bases lying between them. Per germline, CDR1 SGDLS and CDR2 YYNGEE. CDR3 region: CASSESPNEQYF. The CDR3 nucleotides read TGTGCCAGCAGCGAGAGCCCCAATGAGCAGTACTTC. Looking up the rest from reference TRBV9 and TRBJ2-7 gives the full variable domain: DSGVTQTPKHLITATGQRVTLRCSPRSGDLSVYWYQQSLDQGLQFLIQYYNGEERAKGNILERFSAQQFPDLHSELNLSSLELGDSALYFCASSESPNEQYFGPGTRLTVT.

This clonotype was observed a few times. The chain has TRBV7-8 and TRBJ1-2; 7 nucleotides agree with TRBD1. The junction had 13 bases not matched to a gene; V was cut back by 5 bases and J by 4 bases. The CDR3 has 16 amino acids. The V gene's germline CDR1 is SGHVS and CDR2 FQNEAQ. The CDR3 here is CASSPERAGGIYGYTF. In DNA, the CDR3 is TGTGCCAGCAGCCCGGAGCGTGCAGGGGGTATCTATGGCTACACCTTC.

A few counts support this clonotype. V is TRBV28 and J is TRBJ2-7; possibly TRBD2 for D (5 bases). Germline V gene data show CDR1 as MDHEN and CDR2 as SYDVKM. CDR3 size: 15 residues. V shed 3 bases and J shed 3 bases, with 15 bases lying between them. The CDR3 coding sequence is TGTGCCAGCAGTTTTGCTGGAGAGGGAGTCTACGAGCAGTACTTC. Amino acid sequence: CASSFAGEGVYEQYF.

The chain joins TRBV20-1 to TRBJ1-2; D call uncertain. Germline assignment: CDR1 DFQATT and CDR2 SNEGSKA (reference sequence). The CDR3 has 11 amino acids. The CDR3 nucleotides are TGCAGCGGAAGGTGGGAGGAGGGCTACACCTTC. As protein: CSGRWEEGYTF.

CDR3 sequence (DNA): TGTGCCAGCAGCGCACTACTAGCCCCCAACTCCTACAATGAGCAGTTCTTC. Residues: CASSALLAPNSYNEQFF. This chain links TRBV9 with TRBJ2-1; perhaps TRBD2 as D (6 bases). From germline, CDR1 is SGDLS and CDR2 YYNGEE. Trimming removed 3 bases from V and 0 bases from J, with 16 bases in between. There are 17 residues in the CDR3. The variable domain in full, with the rest retrieved from reference TRBV9 and TRBJ2-1, is DSGVTQTPKHLITATGQRVTLRCSPRSGDLSVYWYQQSLDQGLQFLIQYYNGEERAKGNILERFSAQQFPDLHSELNLSSLELGDSALYFCASSALLAPNSYNEQFFGPGTRLTVL.

This clonotype was detected a few times. The gene calls are TRBV5-1 and TRBJ2-1; D uncertain. The CDR3 extends over 15 amino acids. V gave up 4 bases and J gave up 0 bases, with 11 bases separating them. The germline V gene encodes CDR1 SGHRS and CDR2 YFSETQ. CDR3 residues: CASSTQTSSYNEQFF. As DNA, the CDR3 is TGCGCCAGCAGCACCCAGACATCCTCCTACAATGAGCAGTTCTTC.

The sample holds many counts of this clonotype. The J gene is TRBJ1-2, the V gene TRBV4-1; D is ambiguous. Germline CDR1 and CDR2: MGHRA and YSYEKL. Trimming stripped 1 base from V and 2 bases from J, with 5 bases between. The CDR3 has 13 residues. CDR3 protein: CASSQVENYGYTF. The CDR3 DNA reads TGCGCCAGCAGCCAAGTGGAGAACTATGGCTACACCTTC.